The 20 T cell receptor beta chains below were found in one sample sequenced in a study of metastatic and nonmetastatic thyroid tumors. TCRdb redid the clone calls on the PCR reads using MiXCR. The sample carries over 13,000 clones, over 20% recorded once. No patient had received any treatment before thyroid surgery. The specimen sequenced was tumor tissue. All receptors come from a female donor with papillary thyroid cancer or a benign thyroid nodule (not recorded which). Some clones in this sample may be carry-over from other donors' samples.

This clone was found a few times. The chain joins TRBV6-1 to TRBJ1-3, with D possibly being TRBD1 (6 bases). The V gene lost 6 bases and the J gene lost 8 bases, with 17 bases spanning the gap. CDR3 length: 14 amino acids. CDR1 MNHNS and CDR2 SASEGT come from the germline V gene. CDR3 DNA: TGTGCCAGCAGAAACAGGGATACTTTATACACCATATATTTT. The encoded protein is CASRNRDTLYTIYF.

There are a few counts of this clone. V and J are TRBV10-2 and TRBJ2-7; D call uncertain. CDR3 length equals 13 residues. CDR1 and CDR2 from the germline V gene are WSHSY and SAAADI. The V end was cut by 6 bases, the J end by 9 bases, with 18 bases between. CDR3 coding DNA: TGCGCCAGCAGAGAAGGATTCCAATCTGGGCAGTACTTC. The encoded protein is CASREGFQSGQYF.

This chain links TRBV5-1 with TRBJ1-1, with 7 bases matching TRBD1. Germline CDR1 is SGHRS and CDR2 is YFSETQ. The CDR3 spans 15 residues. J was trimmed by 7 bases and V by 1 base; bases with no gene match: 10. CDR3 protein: CASSLYPTGFNEAFF. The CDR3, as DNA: TGCGCCAGCAGCTTGTACCCGACAGGGTTTAATGAAGCTTTCTTT.

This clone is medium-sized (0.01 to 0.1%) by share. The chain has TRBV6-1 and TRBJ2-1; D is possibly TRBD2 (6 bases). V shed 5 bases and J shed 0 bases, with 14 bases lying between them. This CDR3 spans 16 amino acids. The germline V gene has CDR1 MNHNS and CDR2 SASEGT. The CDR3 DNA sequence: TGTGCCAGCAGTCCCTCGGACGGGAGCTCCTACAATGAGCAGTTCTTC. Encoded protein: CASSPSDGSSYNEQFF.

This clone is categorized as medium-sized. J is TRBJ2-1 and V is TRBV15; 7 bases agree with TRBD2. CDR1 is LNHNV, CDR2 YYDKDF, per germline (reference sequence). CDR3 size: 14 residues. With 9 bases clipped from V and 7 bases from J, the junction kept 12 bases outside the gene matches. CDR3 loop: CATERREYGNEQFF. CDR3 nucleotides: TGTGCCACTGAAAGGCGGGAGTATGGGAATGAGCAGTTCTTC. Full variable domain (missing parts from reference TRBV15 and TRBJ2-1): DAMVIQNPRYQVTQFGKPVTLSCSQTLNHNVMYWYQQKSSQAPKLLFHYYDKDFNNEADTPDNFQSRRPNTSFCFLDIRSPGLGDTAMYLCATERREYGNEQFFGPGTRLTVL.

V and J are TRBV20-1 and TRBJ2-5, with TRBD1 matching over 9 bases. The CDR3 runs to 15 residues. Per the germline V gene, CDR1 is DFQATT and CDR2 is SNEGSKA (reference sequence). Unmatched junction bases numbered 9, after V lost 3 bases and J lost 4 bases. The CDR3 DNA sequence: TGCAGTGCTAGGCCGGGACAGGGTGGTATAGAGACCCAGTACTTC. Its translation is CSARPGQGGIETQYF.

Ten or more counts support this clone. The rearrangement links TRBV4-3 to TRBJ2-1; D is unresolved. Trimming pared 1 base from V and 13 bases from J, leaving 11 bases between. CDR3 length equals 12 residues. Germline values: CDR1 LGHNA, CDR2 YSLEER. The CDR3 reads CASSQGAEAQFF. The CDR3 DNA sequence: TGCGCCAGCAGCCAAGGGGCAGAAGCACAGTTCTTC.

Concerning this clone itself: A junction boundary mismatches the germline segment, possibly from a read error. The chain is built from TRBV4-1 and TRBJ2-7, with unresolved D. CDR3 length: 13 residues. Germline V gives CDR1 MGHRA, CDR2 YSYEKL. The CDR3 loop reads CAGSHPSSYEQYF. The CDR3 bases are TGCGCCGGCAGCCACCCCAGCTCCTACGAGCAGTACTTC.

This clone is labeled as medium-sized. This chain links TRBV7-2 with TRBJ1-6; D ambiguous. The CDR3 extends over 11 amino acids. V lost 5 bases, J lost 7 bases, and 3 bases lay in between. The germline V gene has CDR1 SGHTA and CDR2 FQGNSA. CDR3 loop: CASSINSPLHF. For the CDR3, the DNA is TGTGCCAGCAGCATCAATTCACCCCTCCACTTT. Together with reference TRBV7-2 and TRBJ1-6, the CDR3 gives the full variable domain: GAGVSQSPSNKVTEKGKDVELRCDPISGHTALYWYRQSLGQGLEFLIYFQGNSAPDKSGLPSDRFSAERTGGSVSTLTIQRTQQEDSAVYLCASSINSPLHFGNGTRLTVT.

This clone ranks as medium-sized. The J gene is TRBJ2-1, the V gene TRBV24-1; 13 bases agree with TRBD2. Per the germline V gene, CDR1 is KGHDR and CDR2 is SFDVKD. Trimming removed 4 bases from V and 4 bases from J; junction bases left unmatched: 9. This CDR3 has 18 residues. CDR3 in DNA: TGTGCCACCAGTGACCTAACTGGGACTAGCGGGACTTACAATGAGCAGTTCTTC. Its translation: CATSDLTGTSGTYNEQFF.

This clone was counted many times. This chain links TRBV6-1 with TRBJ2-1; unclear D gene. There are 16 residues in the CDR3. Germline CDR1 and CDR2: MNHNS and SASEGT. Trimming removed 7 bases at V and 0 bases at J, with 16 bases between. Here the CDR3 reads CASILDPRSSYNEQFF. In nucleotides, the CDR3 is TGTGCCAGCATTCTTGATCCCCGTAGCTCCTACAATGAGCAGTTCTTC.

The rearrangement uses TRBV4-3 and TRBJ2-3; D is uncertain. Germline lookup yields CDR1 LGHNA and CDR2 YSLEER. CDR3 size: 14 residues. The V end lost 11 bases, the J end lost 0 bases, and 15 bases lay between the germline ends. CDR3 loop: CAGGLTPSTDTQYF. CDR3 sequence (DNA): TGCGCCGGCGGCCTGACGCCCAGCACAGATACGCAGTATTTT.

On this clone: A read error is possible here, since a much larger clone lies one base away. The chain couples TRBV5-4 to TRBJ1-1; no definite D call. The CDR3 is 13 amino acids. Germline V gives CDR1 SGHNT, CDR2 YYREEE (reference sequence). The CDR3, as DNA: TGTGCCATCAGACCCAAGGTAGGCACTGAAGCTTCCTTT. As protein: CAIRPKVGTEASF.

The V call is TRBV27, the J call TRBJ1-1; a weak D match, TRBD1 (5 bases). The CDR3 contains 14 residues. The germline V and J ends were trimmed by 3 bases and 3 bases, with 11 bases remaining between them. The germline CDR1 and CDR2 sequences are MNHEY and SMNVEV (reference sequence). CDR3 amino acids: CASSLGVGYTEAFF. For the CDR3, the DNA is TGTGCCAGCAGTTTGGGGGTGGGGTACACTGAAGCTTTCTTT.

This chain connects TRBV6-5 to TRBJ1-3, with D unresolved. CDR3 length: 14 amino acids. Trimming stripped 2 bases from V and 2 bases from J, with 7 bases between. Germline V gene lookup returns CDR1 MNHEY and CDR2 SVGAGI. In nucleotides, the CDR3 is TGTGCCAGCAGTTACCTGCTTACTGGAAACACCATATATTTT. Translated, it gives CASSYLLTGNTIYF.

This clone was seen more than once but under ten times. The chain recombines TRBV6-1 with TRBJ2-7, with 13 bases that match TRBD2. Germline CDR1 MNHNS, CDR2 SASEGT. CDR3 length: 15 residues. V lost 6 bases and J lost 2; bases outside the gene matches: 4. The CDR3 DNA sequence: TGTGCCAGCAGAAGGACTAGCGGGAGTACCTACGAGCAGTACTTC. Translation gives CASRRTSGSTYEQYF.

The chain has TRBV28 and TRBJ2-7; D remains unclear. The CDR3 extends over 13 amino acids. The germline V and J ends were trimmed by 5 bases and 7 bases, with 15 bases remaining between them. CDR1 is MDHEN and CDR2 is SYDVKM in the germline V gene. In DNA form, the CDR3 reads TGTGCCAGCAGTCGATCGGTATCCTCTGAGCAGTACTTC. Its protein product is CASSRSVSSEQYF.

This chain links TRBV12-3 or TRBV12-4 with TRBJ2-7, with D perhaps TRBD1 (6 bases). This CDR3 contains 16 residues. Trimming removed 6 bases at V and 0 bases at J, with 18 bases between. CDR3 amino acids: CASSCFGTSGSYEQYF. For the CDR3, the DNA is TGTGCCAGCAGCTGCTTCGGGACAAGTGGCTCCTACGAGCAGTACTTC.

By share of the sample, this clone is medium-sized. The CDR3 is CASSLRGNEAFF. CDR3 DNA sequence: TGTGCCAGCAGCTTAAGGGGTAATGAAGCTTTCTTT. V and J are TRBV13 and TRBJ1-1; weak D call: TRBD1 (5 bases). There are 12 residues in the CDR3. In germline, CDR1 is PRHDT, CDR2 FYEKMQ (reference sequence). The V gene lost 2 bases and the J gene lost 7 bases, with 8 bases spanning the gap.

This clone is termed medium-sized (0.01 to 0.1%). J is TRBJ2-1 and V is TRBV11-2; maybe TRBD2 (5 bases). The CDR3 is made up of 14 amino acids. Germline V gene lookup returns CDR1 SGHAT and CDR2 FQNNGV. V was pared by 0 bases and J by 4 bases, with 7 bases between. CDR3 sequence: CASSLDPGYNEQFF. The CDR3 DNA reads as TGTGCCAGCAGCTTAGACCCGGGATACAATGAGCAGTTCTTC.